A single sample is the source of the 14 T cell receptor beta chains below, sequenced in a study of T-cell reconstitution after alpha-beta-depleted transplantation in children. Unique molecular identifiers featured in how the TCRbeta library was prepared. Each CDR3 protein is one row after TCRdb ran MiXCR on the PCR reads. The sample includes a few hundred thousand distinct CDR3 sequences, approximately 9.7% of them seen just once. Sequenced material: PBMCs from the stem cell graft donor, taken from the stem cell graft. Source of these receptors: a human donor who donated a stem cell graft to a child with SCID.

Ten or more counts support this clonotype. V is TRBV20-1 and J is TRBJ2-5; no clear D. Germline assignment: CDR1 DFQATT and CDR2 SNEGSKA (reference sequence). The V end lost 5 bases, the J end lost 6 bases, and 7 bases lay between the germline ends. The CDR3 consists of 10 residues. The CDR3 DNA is TGCAGTGCTGTCACGAAGACCCAGTACTTC. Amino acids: CSAVTKTQYF.

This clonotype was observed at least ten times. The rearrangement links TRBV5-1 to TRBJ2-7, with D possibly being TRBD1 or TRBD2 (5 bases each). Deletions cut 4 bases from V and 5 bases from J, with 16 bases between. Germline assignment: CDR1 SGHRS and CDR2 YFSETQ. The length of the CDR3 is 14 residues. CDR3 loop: CASSPAGARNEQYF. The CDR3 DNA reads TGCGCCAGCAGCCCGGCCGGGGCGCGGAACGAGCAGTACTTC. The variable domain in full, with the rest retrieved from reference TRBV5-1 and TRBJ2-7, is KAGVTQTPRYLIKTRGQQVTLSCSPISGHRSVSWYQQTPGQGLQFLFEYFSETQRNKGNFPGRFSGRQFSNSRSEMNVSTLELGDSALYLCASSPAGARNEQYFGPGTRLTVT.

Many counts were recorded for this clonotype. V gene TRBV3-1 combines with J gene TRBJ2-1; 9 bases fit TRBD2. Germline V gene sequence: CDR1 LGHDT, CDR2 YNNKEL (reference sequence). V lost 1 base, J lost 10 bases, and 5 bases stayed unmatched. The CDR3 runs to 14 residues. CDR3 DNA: TGTGCCAGCAGCCAAGCGGGGCTAGCGGGGGAGCAGTTCTTC. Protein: CASSQAGLAGEQFF.

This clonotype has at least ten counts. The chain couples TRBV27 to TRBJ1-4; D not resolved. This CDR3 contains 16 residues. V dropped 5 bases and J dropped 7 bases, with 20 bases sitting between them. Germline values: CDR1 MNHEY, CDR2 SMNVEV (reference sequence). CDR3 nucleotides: TGTGCCAGCAGTCCCCTACTCACTTGGGATAGTGAAAAACTGTTTTTT. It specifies CASSPLLTWDSEKLFF.

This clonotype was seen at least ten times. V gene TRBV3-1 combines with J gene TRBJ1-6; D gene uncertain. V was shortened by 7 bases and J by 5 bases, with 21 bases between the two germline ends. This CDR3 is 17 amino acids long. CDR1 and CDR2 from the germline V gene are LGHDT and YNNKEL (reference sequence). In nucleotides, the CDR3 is TGTGCCAGCAACTCAAACTACCGCACAAGGAATAATTCACCCCTCCACTTT. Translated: CASNSNYRTRNNSPLHF.

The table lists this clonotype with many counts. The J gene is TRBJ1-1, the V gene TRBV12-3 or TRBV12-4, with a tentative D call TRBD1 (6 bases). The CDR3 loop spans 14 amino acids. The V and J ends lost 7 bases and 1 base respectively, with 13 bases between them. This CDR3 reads CASTARTENTEAFF. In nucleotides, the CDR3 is TGTGCCAGCACCGCACGGACAGAGAACACTGAAGCTTTCTTT.

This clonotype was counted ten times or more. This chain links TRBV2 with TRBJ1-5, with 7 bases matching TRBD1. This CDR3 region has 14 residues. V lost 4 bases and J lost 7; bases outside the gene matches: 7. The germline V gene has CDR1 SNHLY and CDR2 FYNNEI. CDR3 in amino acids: CASSGQGTHQPQHF. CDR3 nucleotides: TGTGCCAGCAGTGGACAGGGAACGCACCAGCCCCAGCATTTT.

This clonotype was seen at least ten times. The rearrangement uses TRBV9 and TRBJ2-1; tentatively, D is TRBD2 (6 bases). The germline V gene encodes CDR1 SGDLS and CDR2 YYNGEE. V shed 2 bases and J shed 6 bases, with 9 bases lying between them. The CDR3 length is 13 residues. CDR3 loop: CASSVTGSNEQFF. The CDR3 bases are TGTGCCAGCAGCGTGACCGGGAGCAATGAGCAGTTCTTC.

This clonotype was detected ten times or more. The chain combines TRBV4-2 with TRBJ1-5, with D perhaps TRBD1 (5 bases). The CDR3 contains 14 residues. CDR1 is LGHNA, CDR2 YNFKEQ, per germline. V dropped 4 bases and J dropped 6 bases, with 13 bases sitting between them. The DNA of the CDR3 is TGTGCCAGCAGCCTGGCCAGGGAAACTCAGCCCCAGCATTTT. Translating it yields CASSLARETQPQHF.

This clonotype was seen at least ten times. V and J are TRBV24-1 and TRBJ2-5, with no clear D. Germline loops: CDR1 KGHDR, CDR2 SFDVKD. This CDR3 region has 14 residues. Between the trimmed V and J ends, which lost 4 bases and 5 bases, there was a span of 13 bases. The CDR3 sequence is CATSDDTDWETQYF. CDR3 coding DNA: TGTGCCACCAGTGACGACACGGATTGGGAGACCCAGTACTTC.

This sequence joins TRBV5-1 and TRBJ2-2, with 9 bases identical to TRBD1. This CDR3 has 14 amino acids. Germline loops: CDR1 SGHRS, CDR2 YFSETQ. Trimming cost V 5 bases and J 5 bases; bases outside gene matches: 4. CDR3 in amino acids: CASRPDRGTGELFF. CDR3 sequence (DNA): TGCGCCAGCAGACCAGACAGGGGGACCGGGGAGCTGTTTTTT.

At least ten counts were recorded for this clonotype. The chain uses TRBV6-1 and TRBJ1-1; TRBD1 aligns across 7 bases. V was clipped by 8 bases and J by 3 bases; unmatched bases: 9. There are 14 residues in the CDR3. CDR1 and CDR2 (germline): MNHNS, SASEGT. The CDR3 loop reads CASSPPTGDTEAFF. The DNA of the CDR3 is TGTGCCAGCTCGCCCCCCACAGGGGACACTGAAGCTTTCTTT.

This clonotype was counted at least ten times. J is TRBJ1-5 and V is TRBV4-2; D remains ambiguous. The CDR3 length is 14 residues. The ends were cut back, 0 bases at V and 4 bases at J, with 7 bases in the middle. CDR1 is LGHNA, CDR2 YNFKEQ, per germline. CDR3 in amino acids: CASSQDLRNQPQHF. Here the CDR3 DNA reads TGTGCCAGCAGCCAAGATCTGAGAAATCAGCCCCAGCATTTT.

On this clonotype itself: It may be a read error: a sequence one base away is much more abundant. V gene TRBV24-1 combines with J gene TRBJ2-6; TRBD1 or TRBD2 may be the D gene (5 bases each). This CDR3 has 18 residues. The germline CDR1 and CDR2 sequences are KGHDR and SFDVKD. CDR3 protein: CATSERRDGFSGAYVLTF. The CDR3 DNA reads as TGTGCCACCAGTGAGCGCCGGGACGGCTTCTCTGGGGCCTACGTCCTGACTTTC.